The entry that follows covers one T cell receptor beta chain sequence. These data belong to a study of blood T cell repertoires in COVID-19. The table came from immunoSEQ multiplex PCR; TCRdb's copy has only in-frame clones and leaves some out. The table lists 150,000 to 200,000 clones, approximately 90% of them singletons. This CDR3 is built from 13 residues. Trimming removed 0 bases from V and 6 bases from J, with 8 bases in between. Per the germline V gene, CDR1 is MNHEY and CDR2 is SVGEGT. Sample: peripheral blood. This chain uses TRBV6-2 or TRBV6-3 with TRBJ1-1, with D perhaps TRBD1 (5 bases). The clonotype was recovered from a woman aged 18 to 35 who had recovered from COVID-19. CDR3 DNA sequence: TGTGCCAGCAGTTACTCGCGGGGGGCTGAAGCTTTCTTT. As protein: CASSYSRGAEAFF.